This T cell receptor (beta chain) is drawn from a study of T cell repertoires in cytomegalovirus infection. A single record per CDR3 protein comes from TCRdb applying MiXCR to the reads. The sample holds some 350,000 distinct CDR3 sequences, just under 35% seen once. A remark on this clonotype: Its antigen remains unidentified.

Trimming took 1 base from V and 2 from J, leaving 11 bases between them. The germline V gene encodes CDR1 LGHNA and CDR2 YNFKEQ. The CDR3 length is 15 residues. This sample comprised cultured PBMCs, obtained from culture after CMV antigen stimulation. J is TRBJ2-5 and V is TRBV4-2; maybe TRBD2 (6 bases). The origin of this receptor is a human donor in good health (CMV status not recorded). Some clones in this sample may be carry-over from other donors' samples. The CDR3: CASSQARGRQETQYF. CDR3 DNA sequence: TGTGCCAGCAGCCAAGCACGGGGGAGACAAGAGACCCAGTACTTC.